The rows below give T cell receptor beta chains drawn from one sample of a study of graft-versus-host responses after intestinal transplantation. Antigens of these TCRs are unknown. Produced via immunoSEQ multiplex PCR; TCRdb's table is partial and in-frame only. Of some 96,000 clones listed, roughly 87% are singletons. This specimen was unstimulated CD4+ T cells sorted from spleen or lymph node cells, taken before transplant. These receptors originate from a human donor who was the organ donor for an intestinal transplant. Both conserved end residues are part of each CDR3. D genes are given only for firm matches. Size values are once, few and many counts, or a class for expanded clones, and some rows have none.

CDR3 DNA | CDR3 protein | D gene | V gene | clone size | J gene
TGTGCCAGCAGCTTCCCACCTCGGACAGGATCGAAGGGAAGCAATCAGCCCCAGCATTTT | CASSFPPRTGSKGSNQPQHF | TRBD1 | TRBV11-3 | NA | TRBJ1-5
TGTGCCATCAGTGAGTCTGGCTCGGCAAAGCGGGAGCAGTACTTC | CAISESGSAKREQYF | NA | TRBV10-3 | NA | TRBJ2-7
TGTGCCAGCAGAAGCTTAAAGTTTGGTAGGGGAAGAGGCTACACCTTC | CASRSLKFGRGRGYTF | NA | TRBV11-2 | NA | TRBJ1-2
TGTGCCAGCTCCCGGGGGCCTAATGAAAAACTGTTTTTT | CASSRGPNEKLFF | NA | TRBV9 | NA | TRBJ1-4
TGCGCCAGCAGCTTTAACCGGGACAGGGATGGCTACACCTTC | CASSFNRDRDGYTF | TRBD1 | TRBV5-1 | NA | TRBJ1-2
TGCGCCAGCAGCTTGGGGGGAGTGAACACTGAAGCTTTCTTT | CASSLGGVNTEAFF | NA | TRBV5-1 | NA | TRBJ1-1
TGTGCCAGCAGCGAAAACCCGGGACGGGATTACACCGGGGAGCTGTTTTTT | CASSENPGRDYTGELFF | NA | TRBV7-3 | NA | TRBJ2-2
TGTGCCAGCAGCCGCGACAGTTATGGCTACACCTTC | CASSRDSYGYTF | NA | TRBV7-9 | NA | TRBJ1-2
TGTGCCTGGAGAAGTCAGGCCTACGAGCAGTACTTC | CAWRSQAYEQYF | NA | TRBV30 | few | TRBJ2-7
TGCAGCGTCCGCTCCTCGGACTCCTACGAGCAGTACTTC | CSVRSSDSYEQYF | NA | TRBV29-1 | NA | TRBJ2-7
TGCAGCGGTAACAGGGACAATGAGCAGTTCTTC | CSGNRDNEQFF | NA | TRBV29-1 | NA | TRBJ2-1
TGTGCCTGGAGTGTAGACGGGACAAGAGAGACCCAGTACTTC | CAWSVDGTRETQYF | NA | TRBV30 | NA | TRBJ2-5
TGTGCCATCAGTACAGGGGACCGGAACACTGAAGCTTTCTTT | CAISTGDRNTEAFF | TRBD1 | TRBV10-3 | NA | TRBJ1-1
TGTGCCAGCAGCCTAGACAGGTTCGGAGCTTTCTTT | CASSLDRFGAFF | NA | TRBV28 | NA | TRBJ1-1
TGTGCCTGGGCCCCGGGACGTAGGACGAGCACTGAAGCTTTCTTT | CAWAPGRRTSTEAFF | NA | TRBV30 | NA | TRBJ1-1
TGCAGCGTTGAAGTGCAGGGAAGGAACACTGAAGCTTTCTTT | CSVEVQGRNTEAFF | NA | TRBV29-1 | NA | TRBJ1-1
TGTGCCAGCAGCTCCGGACGCTTTGAAGCTTTCTTT | CASSSGRFEAFF | NA | TRBV7-9 | few | TRBJ1-1
TGTGCCAGCAGCCCCGGGACAGGGAGTTTATACGAGCAGTACTTC | CASSPGTGSLYEQYF | TRBD1 | TRBV5-4 | NA | TRBJ2-7
TGCGCCAGCAGCGGGACAGGGTCCCTGAACACTGAAGCTTTCTTT | CASSGTGSLNTEAFF | TRBD1 | TRBV5-1 | few | TRBJ1-1
TGTGCCAGCATCCCCAGGGCGACTGGAAACACCATATATTTT | CASIPRATGNTIYF | NA | TRBV6-1 | NA | TRBJ1-3
TGCGCCAGCAGCTTGGCCCCGGGAAAGACAGGGGAAAACACTGAAGCTTTCTTT | CASSLAPGKTGENTEAFF | TRBD1 | TRBV5-1 | NA | TRBJ1-1
TGCAGTGCTAGTGTCTACAATGAGCAGTTCTTC | CSASVYNEQFF | NA | TRBV20-1 | NA | TRBJ2-1
TGTGCCAGTAGTATGCAGGAGAGACAGCCCCAGCATTTT | CASSMQERQPQHF | NA | TRBV19 | NA | TRBJ1-5
TGTGCCAGCAGCCCGCTCCTGGGACGGACCATATATTTT | CASSPLLGRTIYF | NA | TRBV7-6 | NA | TRBJ1-3
TGTGCCAGCAGCTTAGAGGTCAATCAGCCCCAGCATTTT | CASSLEVNQPQHF | NA | TRBV7-8 | NA | TRBJ1-5
TGTGCCAGCAGTTACTCACAGGCTATGAACACCGGGGAGCTGTTTTTT | CASSYSQAMNTGELFF | NA | TRBV6-5 | NA | TRBJ2-2
TGTGCCAGCAGCTTAATGGGGTCTGGGACTTCATATGGTAATGGCTACACCTTC | CASSLMGSGTSYGNGYTF | NA | TRBV7-3 | NA | TRBJ1-2
TGTGCCAGCAAGGGGGGGGGAGGTGAAAAACTGTTTTTT | CASKGGGGEKLFF | NA | TRBV6-6 | few | TRBJ1-4
TGTGCCAGCTCACCATCCACAGCTCCTAATTCACCCCTCCACTTT | CASSPSTAPNSPLHF | NA | TRBV18 | few | TRBJ1-6
TGTGCCAGCAGCTTAGCCGGCAGCTTGATCTATGGCTACACCTTC | CASSLAGSLIYGYTF | NA | TRBV7-9 | NA | TRBJ1-2
TGTGCCAGCAGTTACGGACAAGGAAACACCATATATTTT | CASSYGQGNTIYF | NA | TRBV6-6 | NA | TRBJ1-3